This T cell receptor beta chain was identified during a study of neurological immune-mediated disorders. Each CDR3 protein gets one entry after TCRdb re-called the 5' RACE reads with MiXCR. The table records fewer than 80,000 distinct CDR3 sequences, 5.2% of them present only once. The CDR3 runs 14 residues. V dropped 2 bases and J dropped 2 bases, with 10 bases sitting between them. Germline V gene sequence: CDR1 SGHRS, CDR2 YFSETQ. There are many counts of this clonotype. Its target is not known. Study-level results: No sharing of CDR3 amino acid sequences was observed among expanded clones across subjects, suggesting private repertoires in all groups. The multiple sclerosis repertoire cluster had no association with any clinical or MRI feature.

The J gene is TRBJ1-2, the V gene TRBV5-1; D may be TRBD1 (5 bases). This TCR was sampled from a woman in her thirties with multiple sclerosis. The specimen was PBMCs. This CDR3 is CASSFRDPNYGYTF. The DNA for the CDR3 is TGCGCCAGCAGCTTCCGGGACCCGAACTATGGCTACACCTTC.